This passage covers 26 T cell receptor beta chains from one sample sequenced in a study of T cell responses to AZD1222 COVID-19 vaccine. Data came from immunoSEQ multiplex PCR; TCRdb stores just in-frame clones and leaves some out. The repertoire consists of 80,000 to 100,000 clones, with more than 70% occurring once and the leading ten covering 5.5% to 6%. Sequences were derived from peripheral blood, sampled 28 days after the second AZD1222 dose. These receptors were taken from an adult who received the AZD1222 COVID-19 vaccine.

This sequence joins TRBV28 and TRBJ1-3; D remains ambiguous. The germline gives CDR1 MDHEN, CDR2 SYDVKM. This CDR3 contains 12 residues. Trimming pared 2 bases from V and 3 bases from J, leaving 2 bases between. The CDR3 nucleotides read TGTGCCAGCAGTTTAAATGGAAACACCATATATTTT. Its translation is CASSLNGNTIYF.

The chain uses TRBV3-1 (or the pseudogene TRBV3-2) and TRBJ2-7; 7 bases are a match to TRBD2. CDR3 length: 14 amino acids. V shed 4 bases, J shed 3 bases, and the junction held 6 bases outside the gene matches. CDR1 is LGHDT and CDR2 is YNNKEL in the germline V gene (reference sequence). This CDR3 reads CASSLLATSYEQYF. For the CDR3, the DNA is TGTGCCAGCAGCCTACTAGCGACGAGCTACGAGCAGTACTTC.

Written as DNA, the CDR3 is TGTGCCAGCAGTCAAGACAGGTCCCGCACAGATACGCAGTATTTT. Its protein is CASSQDRSRTDTQYF. This sequence joins TRBV2 and TRBJ2-3; D possibly corresponds to TRBD1 (6 bases). The CDR3 consists of 15 residues. The V end was cut by 5 bases, the J end by 1 base, with 13 bases between. CDR1 and CDR2 from the germline V gene are SNHLY and FYNNEI.

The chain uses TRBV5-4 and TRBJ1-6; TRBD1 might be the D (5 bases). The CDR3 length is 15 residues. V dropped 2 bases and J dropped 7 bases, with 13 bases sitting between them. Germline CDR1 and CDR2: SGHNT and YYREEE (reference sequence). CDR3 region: CASSFGPGLNSPLHF. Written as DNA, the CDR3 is TGTGCCAGCAGCTTTGGGCCAGGGCTAAATTCACCCCTCCACTTT.

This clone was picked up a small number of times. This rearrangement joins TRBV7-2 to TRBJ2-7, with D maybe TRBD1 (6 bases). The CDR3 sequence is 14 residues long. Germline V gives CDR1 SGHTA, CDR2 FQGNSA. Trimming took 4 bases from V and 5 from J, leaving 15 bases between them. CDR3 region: CASSSLLRTDEQYF. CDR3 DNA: TGTGCCAGCAGCTCCCTCCTTAGGACAGACGAGCAGTACTTC.

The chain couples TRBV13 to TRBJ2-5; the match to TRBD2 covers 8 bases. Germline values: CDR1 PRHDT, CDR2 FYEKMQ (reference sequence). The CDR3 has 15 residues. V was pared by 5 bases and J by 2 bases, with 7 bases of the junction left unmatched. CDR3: CASSNPGGPQETQYF. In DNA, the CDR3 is TGTGCCAGCAGCAACCCGGGGGGGCCTCAAGAGACCCAGTACTTC. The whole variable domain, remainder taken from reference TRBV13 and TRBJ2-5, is AAGVIQSPRHLIKEKRETATLKCYPIPRHDTVYWYQQGPGQDPQFLISFYEKMQSDKGSIPDRFSAQQFSDYHSELNMSSLELGDSALYFCASSNPGGPQETQYFGPGTRLLVL.

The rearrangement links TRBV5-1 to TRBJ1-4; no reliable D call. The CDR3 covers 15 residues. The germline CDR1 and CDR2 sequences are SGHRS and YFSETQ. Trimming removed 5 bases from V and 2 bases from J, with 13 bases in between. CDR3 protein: CASRIPTATNEKLFF. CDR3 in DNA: TGCGCCAGCAGGATCCCCACAGCCACTAATGAAAAACTGTTTTTT.

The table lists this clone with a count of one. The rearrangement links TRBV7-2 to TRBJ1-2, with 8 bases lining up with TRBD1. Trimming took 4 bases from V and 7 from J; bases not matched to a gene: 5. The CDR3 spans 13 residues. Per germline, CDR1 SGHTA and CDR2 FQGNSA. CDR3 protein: CASSWGQVPGYTF. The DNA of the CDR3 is TGTGCCAGCAGCTGGGGACAGGTGCCTGGCTACACCTTC.

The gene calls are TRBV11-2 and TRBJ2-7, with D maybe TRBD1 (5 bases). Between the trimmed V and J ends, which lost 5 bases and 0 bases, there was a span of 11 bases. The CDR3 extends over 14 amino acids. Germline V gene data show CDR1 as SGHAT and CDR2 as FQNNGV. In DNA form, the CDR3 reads TGTGCCAGCAGCCTCAGGGTTGGCTCCTACGAGCAGTACTTC. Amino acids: CASSLRVGSYEQYF.

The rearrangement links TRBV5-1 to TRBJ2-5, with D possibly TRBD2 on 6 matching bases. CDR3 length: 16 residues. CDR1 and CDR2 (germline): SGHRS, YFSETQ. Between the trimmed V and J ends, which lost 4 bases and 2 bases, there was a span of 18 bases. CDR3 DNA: TGCGCCAGCAGCAACGGAGGGACCGAAGGACAAGAGACCCAGTACTTC. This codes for CASSNGGTEGQETQYF.

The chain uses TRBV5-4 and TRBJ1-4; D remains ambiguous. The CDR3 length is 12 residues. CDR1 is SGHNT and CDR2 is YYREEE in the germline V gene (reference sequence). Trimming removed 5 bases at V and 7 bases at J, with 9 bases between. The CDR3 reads CASSFSGEKLFF. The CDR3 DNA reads TGTGCCAGCAGTTTTTCGGGTGAAAAACTGTTTTTT.

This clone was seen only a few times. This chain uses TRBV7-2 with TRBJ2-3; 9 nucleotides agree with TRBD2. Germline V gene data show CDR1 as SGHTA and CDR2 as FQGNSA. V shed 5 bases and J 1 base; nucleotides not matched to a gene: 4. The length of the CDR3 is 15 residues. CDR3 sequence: CASSDIAGGTDTQYF. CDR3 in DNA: TGTGCCAGCAGCGACATAGCGGGAGGCACAGATACGCAGTATTTT.

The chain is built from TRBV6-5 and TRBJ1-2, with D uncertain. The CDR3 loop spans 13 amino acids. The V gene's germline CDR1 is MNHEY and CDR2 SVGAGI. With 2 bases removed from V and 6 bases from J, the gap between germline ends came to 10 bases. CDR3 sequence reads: CASSYRVGDGYTF. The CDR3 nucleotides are TGTGCCAGCAGTTACAGGGTTGGAGATGGCTACACCTTC.

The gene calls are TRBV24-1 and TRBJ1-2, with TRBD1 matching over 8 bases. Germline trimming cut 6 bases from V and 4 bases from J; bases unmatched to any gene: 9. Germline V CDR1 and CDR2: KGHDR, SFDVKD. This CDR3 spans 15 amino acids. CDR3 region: CATSQTGAYPYGYTF. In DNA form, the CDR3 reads TGTGCCACCAGTCAGACAGGGGCCTACCCCTATGGCTACACCTTC.

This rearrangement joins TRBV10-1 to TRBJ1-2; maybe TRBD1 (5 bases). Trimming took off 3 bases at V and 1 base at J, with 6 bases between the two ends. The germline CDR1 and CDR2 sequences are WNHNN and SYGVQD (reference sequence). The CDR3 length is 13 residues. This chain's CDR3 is CASSEDSNYGYTF. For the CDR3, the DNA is TGCGCCAGCAGTGAAGACAGTAACTATGGCTACACCTTC.

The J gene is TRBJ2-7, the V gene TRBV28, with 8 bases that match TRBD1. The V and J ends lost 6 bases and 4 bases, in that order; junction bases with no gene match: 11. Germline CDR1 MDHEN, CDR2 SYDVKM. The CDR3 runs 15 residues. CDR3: CASRPTGGLGYEQYF. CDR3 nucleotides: TGTGCCAGCAGACCCACAGGGGGTCTGGGGTACGAGCAGTACTTC. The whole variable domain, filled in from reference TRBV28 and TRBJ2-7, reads DVKVTQSSRYLVKRTGEKVFLECVQDMDHENMFWYRQDPGLGLRLIYFSYDVKMKEKGDIPEGYSVSREKKERFSLILESASTNQTSMYLCASRPTGGLGYEQYFGPGTRLTVT.

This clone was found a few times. CDR3 region: CASSPRDRYPSSYNEQFF. In DNA form, the CDR3 reads TGTGCCAGCAGCCCACGGGACCGATACCCGAGCTCCTACAATGAGCAGTTCTTC. The chain links TRBV9 to TRBJ2-1; tentatively, D is TRBD1 or TRBD2 (5 bases each). Germline V CDR1 and CDR2: SGDLS, YYNGEE. CDR3 size: 18 residues. Trimming took off 4 bases at V and 0 bases at J, with 20 bases between the two ends.

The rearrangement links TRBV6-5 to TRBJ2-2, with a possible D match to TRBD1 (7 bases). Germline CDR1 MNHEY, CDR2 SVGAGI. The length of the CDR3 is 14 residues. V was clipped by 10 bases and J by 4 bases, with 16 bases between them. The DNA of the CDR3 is TGTGCCATCAAAACCCAGGGGGGCACCGGGGAGCTGTTTTTT. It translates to CAIKTQGGTGELFF.

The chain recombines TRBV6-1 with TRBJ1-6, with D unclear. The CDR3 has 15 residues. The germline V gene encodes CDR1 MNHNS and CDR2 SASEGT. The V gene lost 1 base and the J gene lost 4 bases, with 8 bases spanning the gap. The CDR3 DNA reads TGTGCCAGCAGTGAAGAGGCAGCGTATAATTCACCCCTCCACTTT. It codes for CASSEEAAYNSPLHF.

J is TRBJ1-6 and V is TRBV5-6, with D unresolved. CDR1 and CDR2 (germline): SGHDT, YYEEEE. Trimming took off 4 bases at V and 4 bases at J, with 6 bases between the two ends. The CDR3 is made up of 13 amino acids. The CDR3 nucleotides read TGTGCCAGCAGCGCGGCGTATAATTCACCCCTCCACTTT. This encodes CASSAAYNSPLHF.

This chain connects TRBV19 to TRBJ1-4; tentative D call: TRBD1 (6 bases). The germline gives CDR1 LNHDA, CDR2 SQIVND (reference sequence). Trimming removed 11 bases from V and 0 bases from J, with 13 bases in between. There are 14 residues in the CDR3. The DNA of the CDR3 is TGTGCCTCGAAAGGGGGGACAACTAATGAAAAACTGTTTTTT. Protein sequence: CASKGGTTNEKLFF. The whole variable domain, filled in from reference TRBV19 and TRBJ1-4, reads DGGITQSPKYLFRKEGQNVTLSCEQNLNHDAMYWYRQDPGQGLRLIYYSQIVNDFQKGDIAEGYSVSREKKESFPLTVTSAQKNPTAFYLCASKGGTTNEKLFFGSGTQLSVL.

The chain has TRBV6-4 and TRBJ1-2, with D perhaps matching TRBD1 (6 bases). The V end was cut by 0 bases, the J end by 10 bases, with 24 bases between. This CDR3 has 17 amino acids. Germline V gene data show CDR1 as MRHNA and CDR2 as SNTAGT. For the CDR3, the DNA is TGTGCCAGCAGTGACTCAGGCAGGGGCTATCCCACTATGGTCTACACCTTC. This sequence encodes CASSDSGRGYPTMVYTF.

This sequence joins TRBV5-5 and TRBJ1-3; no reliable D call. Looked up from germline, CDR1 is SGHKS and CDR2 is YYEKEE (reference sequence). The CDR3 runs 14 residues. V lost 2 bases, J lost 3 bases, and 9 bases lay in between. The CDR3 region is CASSLRVVGNTIYF. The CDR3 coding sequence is TGTGCCAGCAGCTTAAGGGTAGTTGGAAACACCATATATTTT. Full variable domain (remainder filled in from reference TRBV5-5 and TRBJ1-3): DAGVTQSPTHLIKTRGQQVTLRCSPISGHKSVSWYQQVLGQGPQFIFQYYEKEERGRGNFPDRFSARQFPNYSSELNVNALLLGDSALYLCASSLRVVGNTIYFGEGSWLTVV.

The CDR3: CASSWEGLDGYTF. The CDR3 DNA sequence: TGTGCCAGCAGCTGGGAGGGACTTGATGGCTACACCTTC. The chain combines TRBV7-9 with TRBJ1-2, with D possibly matching TRBD1 (5 bases). CDR3 length: 13 residues. Trimming took off 4 bases at V and 6 bases at J, with 12 bases between the two ends. Germline values: CDR1 SEHNR, CDR2 FQNEAQ (reference sequence).

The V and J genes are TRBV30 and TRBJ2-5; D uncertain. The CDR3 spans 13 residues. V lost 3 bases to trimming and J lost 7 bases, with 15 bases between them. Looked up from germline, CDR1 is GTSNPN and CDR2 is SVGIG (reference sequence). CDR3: CAWRQTGHGTQYF. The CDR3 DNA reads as TGTGCCTGGAGGCAGACTGGTCATGGGACCCAGTACTTC.

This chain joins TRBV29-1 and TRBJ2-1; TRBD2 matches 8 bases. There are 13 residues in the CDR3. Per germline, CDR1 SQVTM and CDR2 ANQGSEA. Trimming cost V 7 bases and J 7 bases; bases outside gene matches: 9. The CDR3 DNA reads TGCAGCGGAGTGACGGGGGGGCTTAATGAGCAGTTCTTC. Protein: CSGVTGGLNEQFF.